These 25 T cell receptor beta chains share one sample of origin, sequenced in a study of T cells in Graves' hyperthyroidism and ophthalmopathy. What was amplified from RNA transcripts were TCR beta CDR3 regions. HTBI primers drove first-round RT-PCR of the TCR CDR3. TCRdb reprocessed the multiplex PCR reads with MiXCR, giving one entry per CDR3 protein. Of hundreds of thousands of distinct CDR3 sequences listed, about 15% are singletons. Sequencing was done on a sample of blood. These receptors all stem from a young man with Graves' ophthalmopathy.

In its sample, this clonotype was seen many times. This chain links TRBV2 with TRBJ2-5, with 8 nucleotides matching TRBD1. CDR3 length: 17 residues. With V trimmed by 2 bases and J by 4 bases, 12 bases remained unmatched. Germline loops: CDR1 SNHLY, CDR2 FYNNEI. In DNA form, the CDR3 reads TGTGCCAGCAGTGAAAGGGTCCCAGGGGGCTTTAGAGAGACCCAGTACTTC. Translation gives CASSERVPGGFRETQYF.

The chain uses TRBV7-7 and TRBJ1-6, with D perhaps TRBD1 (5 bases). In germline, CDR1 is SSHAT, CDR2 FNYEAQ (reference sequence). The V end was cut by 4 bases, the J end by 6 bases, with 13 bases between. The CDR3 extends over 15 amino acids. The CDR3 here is CASSSYAGRNSPLHF. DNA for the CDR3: TGTGCCAGCAGCTCCTACGCAGGGCGTAATTCACCCCTCCACTTT.

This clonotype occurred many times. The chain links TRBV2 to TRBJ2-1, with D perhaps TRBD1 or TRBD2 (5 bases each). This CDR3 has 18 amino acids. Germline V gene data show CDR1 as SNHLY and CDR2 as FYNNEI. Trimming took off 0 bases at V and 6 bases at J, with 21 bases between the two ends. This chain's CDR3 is CASSEALSVGHGGNEQFF. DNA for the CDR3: TGTGCCAGCAGTGAAGCGCTTTCGGTAGGGCATGGGGGCAATGAGCAGTTCTTC.

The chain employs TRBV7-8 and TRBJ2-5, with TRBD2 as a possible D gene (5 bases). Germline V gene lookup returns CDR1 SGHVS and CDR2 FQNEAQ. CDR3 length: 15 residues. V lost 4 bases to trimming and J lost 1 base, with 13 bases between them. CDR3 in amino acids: CASSYLPDSQETQYF. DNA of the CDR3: TGTGCCAGCAGCTACCTGCCGGACTCCCAAGAGACCCAGTACTTC.

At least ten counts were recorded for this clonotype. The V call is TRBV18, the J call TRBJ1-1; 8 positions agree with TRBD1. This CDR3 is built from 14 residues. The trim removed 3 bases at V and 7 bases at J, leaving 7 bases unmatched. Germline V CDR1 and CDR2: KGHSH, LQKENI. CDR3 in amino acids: CASSPWDRMDEAFF. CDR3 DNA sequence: TGTGCCAGCTCACCTTGGGACAGGATGGATGAAGCTTTCTTT.

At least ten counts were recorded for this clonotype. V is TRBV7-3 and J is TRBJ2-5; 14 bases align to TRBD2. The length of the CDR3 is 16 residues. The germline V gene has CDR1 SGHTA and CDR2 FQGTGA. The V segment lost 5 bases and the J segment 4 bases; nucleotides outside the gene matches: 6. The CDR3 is CASSPSGLAGGETQYF. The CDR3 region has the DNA TGTGCCAGCAGCCCCTCAGGACTAGCGGGAGGAGAGACCCAGTACTTC.

The CDR3 loop is CATSRDTQGGFTGELFF. CDR3 nucleotides: TGTGCCACCAGCAGAGATACACAGGGGGGGTTTACCGGGGAGCTGTTTTTT. The chain combines TRBV15 with TRBJ2-2; the D gene is possibly TRBD1 (8 bases). Per the germline V gene, CDR1 is LNHNV and CDR2 is YYDKDF (reference sequence). The V and J ends lost 0 bases and 5 bases respectively, with 16 bases between them. There are 17 residues in the CDR3.

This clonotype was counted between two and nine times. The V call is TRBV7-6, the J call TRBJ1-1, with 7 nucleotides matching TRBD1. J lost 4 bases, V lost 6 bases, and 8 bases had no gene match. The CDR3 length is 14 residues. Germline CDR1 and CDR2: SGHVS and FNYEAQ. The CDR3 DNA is TGTGCCAGCAGGTCTCAGGGGGTTGGCACTGAAGCTTTCTTT. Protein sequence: CASRSQGVGTEAFF.

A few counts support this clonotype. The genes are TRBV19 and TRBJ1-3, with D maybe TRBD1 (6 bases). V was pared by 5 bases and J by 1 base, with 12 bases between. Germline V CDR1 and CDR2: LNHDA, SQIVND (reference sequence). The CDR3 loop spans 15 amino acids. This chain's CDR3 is CASSVIQGSGNTIYF. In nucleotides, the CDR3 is TGTGCCAGTAGTGTCATACAGGGATCTGGAAACACCATATATTTT.

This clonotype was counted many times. As DNA, the CDR3 is TGTGCCAGCAGCCCTAGCCGGTCGGTAGAGGTTGGGACATTTGAGCAGTTCTTC. The encoded protein is CASSPSRSVEVGTFEQFF. This rearrangement joins TRBV7-2 to TRBJ2-1; TRBD1 is a possible D gene (6 bases). V lost 5 bases and J 9 bases, leaving 29 bases between the germline ends. Germline V CDR1 and CDR2: SGHTA, FQGNSA. There are 18 residues in the CDR3.

This chain's CDR3 is CASSSPGLGYEQYF. DNA of the CDR3: TGTGCCAGCAGTTCCCCGGGACTAGGCTACGAGCAGTACTTC. The chain is built from TRBV12-3 or TRBV12-4 and TRBJ2-7; 8 nucleotides match TRBD2. This CDR3 has 14 residues. Trimming cost V 4 bases and J 3 bases; bases outside gene matches: 5.

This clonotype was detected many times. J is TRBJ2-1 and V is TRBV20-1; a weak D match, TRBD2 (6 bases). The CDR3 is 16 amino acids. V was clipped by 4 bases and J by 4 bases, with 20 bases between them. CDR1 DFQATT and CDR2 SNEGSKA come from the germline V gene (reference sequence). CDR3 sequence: CSAISGRASAYNEQFF. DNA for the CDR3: TGCAGTGCTATCTCCGGTCGGGCTAGCGCGTACAATGAGCAGTTCTTC.

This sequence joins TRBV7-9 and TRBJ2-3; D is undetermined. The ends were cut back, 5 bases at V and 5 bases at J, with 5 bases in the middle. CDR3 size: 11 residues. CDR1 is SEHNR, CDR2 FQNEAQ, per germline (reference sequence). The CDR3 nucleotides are TGTGCCAGCAGCGCAGGAGATACGCAGTATTTT. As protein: CASSAGDTQYF.

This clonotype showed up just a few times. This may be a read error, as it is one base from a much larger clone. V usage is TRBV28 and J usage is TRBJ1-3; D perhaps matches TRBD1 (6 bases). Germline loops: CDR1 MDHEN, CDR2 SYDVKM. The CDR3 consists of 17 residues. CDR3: CASSLYQGNPSGSTIYF. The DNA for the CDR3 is TGTGCCAGCAGTTTATACCAGGGGAACCCCTCTGGAAGCACCATATATTTT.

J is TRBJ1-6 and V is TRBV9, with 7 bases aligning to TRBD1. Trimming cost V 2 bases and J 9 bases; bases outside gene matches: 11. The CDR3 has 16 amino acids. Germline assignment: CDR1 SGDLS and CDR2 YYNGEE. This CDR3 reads CASSVTKGRQGSPLHF. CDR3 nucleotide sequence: TGTGCCAGCAGCGTTACGAAAGGGCGACAGGGTTCACCCCTCCACTTT.

CDR3 DNA sequence: TGTGCCAGTCAAGGAGGACAGGGGGTTATCGCAGATACGCAGTATTTT. Protein sequence: CASQGGQGVIADTQYF. V gene TRBV18 combines with J gene TRBJ2-3; 10 positions match TRBD1. Germline CDR1 is KGHSH and CDR2 is LQKENI. The CDR3 has 16 residues. V lost 9 bases, J lost 4 bases, and 13 bases stayed unmatched.

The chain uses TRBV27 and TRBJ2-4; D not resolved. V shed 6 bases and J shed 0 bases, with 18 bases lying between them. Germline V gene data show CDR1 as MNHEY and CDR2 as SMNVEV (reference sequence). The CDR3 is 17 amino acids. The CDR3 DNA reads TGTGCCAGCAGACGGGCCCAAGAAGATATAGCCAAAAACATTCAGTACTTC. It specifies CASRRAQEDIAKNIQYF.

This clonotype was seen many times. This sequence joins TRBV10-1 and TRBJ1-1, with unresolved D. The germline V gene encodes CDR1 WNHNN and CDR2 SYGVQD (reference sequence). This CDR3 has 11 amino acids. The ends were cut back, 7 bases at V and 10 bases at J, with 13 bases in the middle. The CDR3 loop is CASTLCRGAFF. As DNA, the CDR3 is TGCGCCAGCACATTGTGCAGAGGAGCTTTCTTT.

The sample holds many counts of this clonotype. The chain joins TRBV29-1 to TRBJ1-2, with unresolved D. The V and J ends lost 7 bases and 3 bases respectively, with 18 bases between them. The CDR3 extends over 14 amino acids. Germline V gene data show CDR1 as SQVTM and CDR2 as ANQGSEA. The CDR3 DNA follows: TGCAGCGGCGCATACACGGGTAGGGACTATGGCTACACCTTC. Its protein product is CSGAYTGRDYGYTF.

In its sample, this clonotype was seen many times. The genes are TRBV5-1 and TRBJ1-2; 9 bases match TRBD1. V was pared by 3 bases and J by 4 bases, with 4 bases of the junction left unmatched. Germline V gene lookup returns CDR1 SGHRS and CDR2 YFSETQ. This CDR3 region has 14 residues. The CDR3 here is CASSSLTGGYGYTF. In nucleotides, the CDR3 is TGCGCCAGCAGCTCCTTGACAGGGGGCTATGGCTACACCTTC. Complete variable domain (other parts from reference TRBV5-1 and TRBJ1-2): KAGVTQTPRYLIKTRGQQVTLSCSPISGHRSVSWYQQTPGQGLQFLFEYFSETQRNKGNFPGRFSGRQFSNSRSEMNVSTLELGDSALYLCASSSLTGGYGYTFGSGTRLTVV.

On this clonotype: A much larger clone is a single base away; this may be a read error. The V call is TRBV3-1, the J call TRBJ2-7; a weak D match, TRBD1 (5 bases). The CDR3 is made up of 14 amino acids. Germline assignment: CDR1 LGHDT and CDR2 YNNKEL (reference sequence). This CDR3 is CASSLFRQGYGQYF. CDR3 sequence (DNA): TGTGCCAGCAGCCTGTTTCGCCAGGGCTACGGGCAGTACTTC.

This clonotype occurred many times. CDR3 nucleotides: TGTGCCAGCAGCCCCACCCGTGGTATCACAGATACGCAGTATTTT. Protein product: CASSPTRGITDTQYF. J is TRBJ2-3 and V is TRBV11-1; D uncertain. CDR3 size: 15 residues. Trimming removed 5 bases from V and 2 bases from J, with 14 bases in between. Germline lookup yields CDR1 SGHAT and CDR2 FQDESV (reference sequence).

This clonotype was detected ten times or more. CDR3 amino acids: CAISVGTDQETQYF. CDR3 DNA: TGTGCCATCAGTGTAGGAACCGATCAAGAGACCCAGTACTTC. The V and J genes are TRBV10-3 and TRBJ2-5; D remains ambiguous. Per the germline V gene, CDR1 is ENHRY and CDR2 is SYGVKD. Between the trimmed V and J ends, which lost 4 bases and 2 bases, there was a span of 11 bases. The CDR3 is made up of 14 amino acids.

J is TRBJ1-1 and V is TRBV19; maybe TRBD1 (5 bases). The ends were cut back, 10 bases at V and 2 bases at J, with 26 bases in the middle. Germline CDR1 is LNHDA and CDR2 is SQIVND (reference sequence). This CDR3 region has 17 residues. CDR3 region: CATKLPPGAEANTEAFF. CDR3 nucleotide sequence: TGTGCCACAAAGCTCCCCCCTGGGGCCGAAGCCAACACTGAAGCTTTCTTT. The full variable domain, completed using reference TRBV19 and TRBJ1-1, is DGGITQSPKYLFRKEGQNVTLSCEQNLNHDAMYWYRQDPGQGLRLIYYSQIVNDFQKGDIAEGYSVSREKKESFPLTVTSAQKNPTAFYLCATKLPPGAEANTEAFFGQGTRLTVV.

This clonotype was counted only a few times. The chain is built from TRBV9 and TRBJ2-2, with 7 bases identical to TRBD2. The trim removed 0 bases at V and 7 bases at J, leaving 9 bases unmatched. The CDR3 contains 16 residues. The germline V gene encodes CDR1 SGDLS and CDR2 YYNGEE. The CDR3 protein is CASSVARGGIDGELFF. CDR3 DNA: TGTGCCAGCAGCGTAGCAAGGGGAGGGATTGACGGGGAGCTGTTTTTT.